This T cell receptor (beta chain) stems from a study of identical twins. This CDR3 region has 15 residues. The V gene lost 1 base and the J gene lost 1 base, with 9 bases spanning the gap. Germline values: CDR1 SGHDN, CDR2 FVKESK. Study results and limitations: Conclusions were drawn cross-sectionally by statistical analysis, without following the same donors. Abundant beta clonotypes from cord blood bore fewer insertions; memory repertoires lacked this pattern.

Template switching (which added a universal primer site) was used, and cDNA carried unique molecular identifiers. One entry per CDR3 protein results from TCRdb running MiXCR on the 5' RACE reads. The sample has about 1.7 million distinct CDR3 sequences, about 32% seen once. Remarks on this clonotype: What it binds is not known.

This TCR came from a newborn girl in good health. This chain connects TRBV14 to TRBJ2-3; unclear D gene. The sample consisted of cord blood. The CDR3 nucleotides read TGTGCCAGCAGCCAAGTCGTCCTGGGCACAGATACGCAGTATTTT. Protein sequence: CASSQVVLGTDTQYF. Full variable domain (outside the CDR3, taken from reference TRBV14 and TRBJ2-3): EAGVTQFPSHSVIEKGQTVTLRCDPISGHDNLYWYRRVMGKEIKFLLHFVKESKQDESGMPNNRFLAERTGGTYSTLKVQPAELEDSGVYFCASSQVVLGTDTQYFGPGTRLTVL.